This is a list of T cell receptor beta chains from one sample in a study of blood T cells in healthy people across ages. MiXCR, applied by TCRdb to the 5' RACE reads, yields one record per CDR3 protein. The sample consists of about 780,000 distinct CDR3 sequences, about half of them appearing once. Sequencing was performed on blood. The receptor source for this set is a man at least 80 years old in good health. The CDR3 runs from the conserved cysteine through the conserved F or W. D genes are given only for firm matches. Clone size is stated in some rows and not others, as once, few, many or a class when expanded.

d_call	v_call	clone_size	j_call	cdr3_aa	cdr3_nt
-	TRBV12-3/TRBV12-4	-	TRBJ2-3	CASSHDSSTDTQYF	TGTGCCAGCAGTCACGACTCCTCCACAGATACGCAGTATTTT
TRBD2	TRBV4-1	-	TRBJ2-7	CASSPVRGGTYEQYF	TGCGCCAGCAGCCCGGTACGGGGGGGAACCTACGAGCAGTACTTC
TRBD2	TRBV29-1	-	TRBJ2-5	CSVEGLAGQETQYF	TGCAGCGTTGAAGGACTAGCGGGGCAAGAGACCCAGTACTTC
-	TRBV6-1	-	TRBJ2-3	CASTSFPSRSTDTQYF	TGTGCCAGCACGTCCTTTCCGAGCCGTAGCACAGATACGCAGTATTTT
-	TRBV7-9	-	TRBJ1-5	CASSPSGPAALYSNQPQHF	TGTGCCAGCAGCCCCTCCGGGCCGGCGGCTCTTTATAGCAATCAGCCCCAGCATTTT
TRBD2	TRBV29-1	-	TRBJ2-1	CSVERTRRGNEQFF	TGCAGCGTTGAAAGGACTAGACGGGGTAATGAGCAGTTCTTC
-	TRBV6-2/TRBV6-3	few	TRBJ2-3	CASSYYSGNSDTQYF	TGTGCCAGCAGTTACTATAGCGGAAACTCCGATACGCAGTATTTT
TRBD2	TRBV11-3	-	TRBJ2-3	CASSSRRTSGSTDTQYF	TGTGCCAGCAGCTCGCGAAGGACTAGCGGGAGCACAGATACGCAGTATTTT
-	TRBV7-2	few	TRBJ2-3	CASSLEAVTDTQYF	TGTGCCAGCAGCTTAGAAGCGGTCACAGATACGCAGTATTTT
-	TRBV6-4	-	TRBJ1-4	CASPTGEQEEQKLFF	TGTGCCAGCCCAACGGGGGAACAGGAAGAACAAAAACTGTTTTTT
-	TRBV28	few	TRBJ1-6	CASSLPWGFNNSPLHF	TGTGCCAGCAGTTTACCATGGGGCTTTAATAATTCACCCCTCCACTTT
-	TRBV12-3/TRBV12-4	-	TRBJ1-4	CASSPFRTNEKLFF	TGTGCCAGCAGCCCCTTTAGGACTAATGAAAAACTGTTTTTT
-	TRBV15	-	TRBJ2-4	CATSQGRILAKNIQYF	TGTGCCACCAGCCAAGGGCGGATCCTAGCCAAAAACATTCAGTACTTC
-	TRBV27	many	TRBJ2-1	CASSLQGSYNEQFF	TGTGCCAGCAGCTTACAAGGCTCCTACAATGAGCAGTTCTTC
TRBD1	TRBV28	-	TRBJ2-1	CATGRTGGGREQFF	TGTGCCACCGGGAGGACAGGGGGCGGCCGGGAGCAGTTCTTC
TRBD1	TRBV5-5	few	TRBJ1-1	CASSWGQGLNTEAFF	TGTGCCAGCAGCTGGGGACAGGGATTAAACACTGAAGCTTTCTTT
-	TRBV2	-	TRBJ2-7	CASDISPGAGEQYF	TGTGCCAGCGATATTAGCCCCGGCGCCGGCGAGCAGTACTTC
-	TRBV30	-	TRBJ2-6	CGRDLQGANVLTF	TGTGGCCGGGACCTTCAAGGGGCCAACGTCCTGACTTTC
TRBD2	TRBV12-3/TRBV12-4	many	TRBJ2-3	CASRRLATSTDTQYF	TGTGCCAGCAGGCGACTAGCGACTAGCACAGATACGCAGTATTTT
TRBD1	TRBV20-1	-	TRBJ2-5	CSAHPGGEETQYF	TGCAGTGCCCACCCAGGGGGTGAGGAGACCCAGTACTTC
-	TRBV12-3/TRBV12-4	few	TRBJ1-1	CASSLMGSTEAFF	TGTGCCAGCAGTTTAATGGGGAGCACTGAAGCTTTCTTT
-	TRBV27	-	TRBJ2-5	CASSLRVPWETQYF	TGTGCCAGCAGTTTAAGGGTTCCGTGGGAGACCCAGTACTTC
TRBD1	TRBV7-8	-	TRBJ1-5	CASSGGTGYFSNQPQHF	TGTGCCAGCAGCGGGGGGACAGGGTATTTTAGCAATCAGCCCCAGCATTTT
-	TRBV4-2	-	TRBJ1-2	CASSQELAPNGYTF	TGTGCCAGCAGCCAAGAGTTAGCCCCGAATGGCTACACCTTC
-	TRBV7-9	-	TRBJ1-3	CASSAGEYGNTIYF	TGTGCCAGCAGCGCAGGGGAATATGGAAACACCATATATTTT
-	TRBV5-6	few	TRBJ2-1	CASSLEPGPDREQFF	TGTGCCAGCAGCTTGGAGCCCGGACCGGACCGAGAGCAGTTCTTC
-	TRBV14	-	TRBJ1-1	CASSQDLRIYGPEAFF	TGTGCCAGCAGCCAAGATTTAAGGATTTACGGTCCTGAAGCTTTCTTT
-	TRBV28	-	TRBJ1-2	CASTPRGTPNYGYTF	TGTGCCAGCACCCCGCGTGGGACTCCGAACTATGGCTACACCTTC
-	TRBV5-1	few	TRBJ2-7	CASSLAETAFSYEQYF	TGCGCCAGCAGCTTGGCCGAGACAGCGTTCTCCTACGAGCAGTACTTC
-	TRBV7-2	-	TRBJ2-7	CASSPRRPQDEQYF	TGTGCCAGCAGCCCTCGCAGGCCTCAGGACGAGCAGTACTTC
TRBD2	TRBV6-2/TRBV6-3	few	TRBJ2-1	CASRRAGFGTYNEQFF	TGTGCCAGCAGGCGAGCGGGATTCGGAACCTACAATGAGCAGTTCTTC
-	TRBV12-3/TRBV12-4	few	TRBJ1-1	CASSVAPITEAFF	TGTGCCAGCAGTGTAGCGCCCATCACTGAAGCTTTCTTT
TRBD2	TRBV25-1	-	TRBJ2-7	CASSDPGTSGYEQYF	TGTGCCAGCAGTGATCCCGGGACTAGCGGATACGAGCAGTACTTC
TRBD1	TRBV29-1	-	TRBJ1-2	CSVETGNYGYTF	TGCAGCGTCGAGACAGGGAACTATGGCTACACCTTC
-	TRBV7-9	-	TRBJ1-1	CASSSLSGRDTEAFF	TGTGCCAGCAGCTCCTTATCGGGAAGGGACACTGAAGCTTTCTTT
TRBD1	TRBV20-1	once	TRBJ1-1	CSGQGAGYTEAFF	TGCAGTGGGCAGGGGGCAGGGTACACTGAAGCTTTCTTT
-	TRBV5-1	-	TRBJ2-5	CASSLEIREGQETQYF	TGCGCCAGCAGCTTGGAGATCAGGGAAGGCCAAGAGACCCAGTACTTC
TRBD1	TRBV12-3/TRBV12-4	-	TRBJ2-7	CASNPFGQGDSYEQYF	TGTGCCAGCAACCCTTTTGGGCAGGGGGACTCCTACGAGCAGTACTTC
-	TRBV20-1	few	TRBJ1-1	CSAPGPKNTEAFF	TGCAGTGCCCCGGGACCCAAAAACACTGAAGCTTTCTTT
TRBD1	TRBV18	-	TRBJ2-4	CASSRPGQGASIQYF	TGTGCCAGCTCACGCCCGGGACAGGGGGCAAGCATTCAGTACTTC
-	TRBV3-1	once	TRBJ2-5	CASSQEGGAVETQYF	TGTGCCAGCAGCCAAGAAGGCGGGGCCGTGGAGACCCAGTACTTC
TRBD1	TRBV6-5	-	TRBJ2-1	CASRRDRVQLGEQFF	TGTGCCAGCAGGCGGGACAGGGTTCAATTGGGTGAGCAGTTCTTC
-	TRBV28	-	TRBJ2-7	CASRDTWTHEQYF	TGTGCCAGCAGGGACACTTGGACCCACGAGCAGTACTTC
-	TRBV2	-	TRBJ1-5	CASLYDQPQHF	TGTGCCAGCTTGTATGACCAGCCCCAGCATTTT
TRBD1	TRBV13	-	TRBJ1-6	CASSQKGAGSPPHF	TGTGCCAGCAGCCAAAAGGGGGCCGGGTCACCCCCCCACTTT
-	TRBV5-1	-	TRBJ2-1	CASSLVGGTHNEQFF	TGCGCCAGCAGCTTGGTTGGCGGGACTCACAATGAGCAGTTCTTC
TRBD2	TRBV3-1	few	TRBJ2-1	CASSQVFPSGSLETQFF	TGTGCCAGCAGCCAAGTGTTCCCTAGCGGGAGTTTAGAGACCCAGTTCTTC
-	TRBV5-1	-	TRBJ1-1	CASSGGDVDRGTEAFF	TGCGCCAGCAGCGGGGGGGACGTGGATAGGGGCACTGAAGCTTTCTTT
-	TRBV12-3/TRBV12-4	-	TRBJ2-3	CASSSSALGDTQYF	TGTGCCAGCAGCTCCTCGGCCCTCGGAGATACGCAGTATTTT